Listed below are T cell receptor beta chains from one sample, sequenced in a study of CD8 T cells in Susac syndrome. TCRdb ran MiXCR on the immunoSEQ multiplex PCR reads and lists one entry per CDR3 protein. The data hold some 240,000 distinct CDR3 sequences, with 90% to 96% observed a single time. Sequencing used CD4+ T cells from PBMCs. The receptors were gathered from a human donor with Susac syndrome. CDR3s include the opening cysteine and the closing phenylalanine or tryptophan. The D gene is left open where the match is weak. The listing skips clone size in some rows; elsewhere it reads once, few, many or a size class.

NA,TRBJ1-5,TRBV5-1,NA,TGCGCCAGCAGCCCAATGGTGGGACCTAATCAGCCCCAGCATTTT,CASSPMVGPNQPQHF
NA,TRBJ2-7,TRBV27,NA,TGTGCCAGCAGTTTATCGGGCCTGCACCCCAGAAACTACGAGCAGTACTTC,CASSLSGLHPRNYEQYF
NA,TRBJ2-1,TRBV29-1,TRBD2,TGCAGCGTTTGGCAGCGCCTAGCGGGAATCAACAATGAGCAGTTCTTC,CSVWQRLAGINNEQFF
NA,TRBJ2-5,TRBV20-1,NA,TGCAGTGCTAGAAGGCGGGGACAAGAGACCCAGTACTTC,CSARRRGQETQYF
NA,TRBJ2-7,TRBV25-1,TRBD2,TGTGCCAGCAGCCTAGCGGGAGACGAGCAGTACTTC,CASSLAGDEQYF
NA,TRBJ2-5,TRBV5-1,NA,TGCGCCAGCAGCTTGGTCGTCACCGCCATGCGAGAGACCCAGTACTTC,CASSLVVTAMRETQYF
NA,TRBJ2-1,TRBV24-1,TRBD1,TGTGCCACCAGTAACGACAGGGCGGTCAATGAGCAGTTCTTC,CATSNDRAVNEQFF
NA,TRBJ2-3,TRBV29-1,NA,TGCAGCGTTGTCGGGGGGCGAGCGGAAAGAACCCCCTACACAGATACGCAGTATTTT,CSVVGGRAERTPYTDTQYF
NA,TRBJ2-4,TRBV7-2,TRBD2,TGTGCCAGCAGCCTCCTAGCCGGGACTAGCGGGAGGGTTCAGTACTTC,CASSLLAGTSGRVQYF
once,TRBJ2-7,TRBV11-1,NA,TGTGCCAGCAGCCCCCCCTCCGGGACACGCTCCTACGAGCAGTACTTC,CASSPPSGTRSYEQYF
NA,TRBJ2-7,TRBV29-1,TRBD1,TGCAGCGTTGCAGGAGTTGGACAGGGTACGTACGAGCAGTACTTC,CSVAGVGQGTYEQYF
NA,TRBJ2-5,TRBV20-1,TRBD1,TGCAGTGCTAGAGGGGACAGGGAGTCAACGGAGACCCAGTACTTC,CSARGDRESTETQYF
NA,TRBJ1-4,TRBV6-5,NA,TGTGCCAGCAGCCGGATGGGGGACGGGAAACTGTTTTTT,CASSRMGDGKLFF
once,TRBJ2-3,TRBV5-6,TRBD2,TGTGCCAGCAGCTGGACGGGAGGGCATGATACGCAGTATTTT,CASSWTGGHDTQYF
NA,TRBJ2-1,TRBV15,NA,TGTGCCACCAGCAGGAGAATTTCGAACAATGAGCAGTTCTTC,CATSRRISNNEQFF
once,TRBJ2-7,TRBV18,NA,TGTGCCAGCTCACCACAGCCCCGCGCCGAGCAGTACTTC,CASSPQPRAEQYF
NA,TRBJ2-1,TRBV28,NA,TGTGCCAGCAGCACTGCCTACAATGAGCAGTTCTTC,CASSTAYNEQFF
NA,TRBJ2-3,TRBV19,NA,TGTGCCAGTAGTGACGCGGGGCGCACAGATACGCAGTATTTT,CASSDAGRTDTQYF
NA,TRBJ1-1,TRBV2,TRBD1,TGTGCCAGCAGTGTCACAGGGGGCAACACTGAAGCTTTCTTT,CASSVTGGNTEAFF
NA,TRBJ1-5,TRBV28,NA,TGTGCCAGCAGGGTGGGACCGGCAAATCAGCCCCAGCATTTT,CASRVGPANQPQHF
NA,TRBJ2-5,TRBV29-1,NA,TGCAGCGTTTACAGGGTCGAAGAGACCCAGTACTTC,CSVYRVEETQYF
NA,TRBJ2-1,TRBV24-1,TRBD1,TGTGCCACCAGTGATCCGACAGGGATGAATGAGCAGTTCTTC,CATSDPTGMNEQFF
NA,TRBJ1-1,TRBV20-1,NA,TGCAGTGCTGAAGGATCCGTCGGGTGTTTCTTT,CSAEGSVGCFF
NA,TRBJ2-2,TRBV5-6,TRBD1,TGTGCCAGCAGCGCCCCACAGGGGGCAGGCGGGGAGCTGTTTTTT,CASSAPQGAGGELFF
NA,TRBJ1-1,TRBV30,NA,TGTGCCTGGAGCGCGGAGGGATGGGGTGAAGCTTTCTTT,CAWSAEGWGEAFF
NA,TRBJ2-3,TRBV28,NA,TGTGCCAGCCGTCGGGGTTATTACACAGATACGCAGTATTTT,CASRRGYYTDTQYF
NA,TRBJ2-6,TRBV6-5,NA,TGTGCCAGCAGACGGGAGTTGGGGATGGCCAACGTCCTGACTTTC,CASRRELGMANVLTF
NA,TRBJ1-2,TRBV2,TRBD1,TGTGCCAGCAGTGATACACAGGGGACTGTAAGCTACACCTTC,CASSDTQGTVSYTF
NA,TRBJ2-7,TRBV1,NA,TGCACCAGCAGCCAAGATCCGGGAGACGGCTACGAGCAGTACTTC,CTSSQDPGDGYEQYF
NA,TRBJ2-7,TRBV18,NA,TGTGCCAGCTCTCAAGATAACGAGCAGTACTTC,CASSQDNEQYF
NA,TRBJ1-1,TRBV28,TRBD1,TGTGCCAGCAGTCGAGGGGGCCAACAAGGAACTGAAGCTTTCTTT,CASSRGGQQGTEAFF
once,TRBJ1-1,TRBV20-1,NA,TGCAGTGCTAGAATGACTGAAGCTTTCTTT,CSARMTEAFF
NA,TRBJ1-1,TRBV28,TRBD1,TGTGCCAGCAGTTTACACCGGGACAGCGGGTATGGTGAAGCTTTCTTT,CASSLHRDSGYGEAFF
once,TRBJ1-2,TRBV14,NA,TGTGCCAGCAGCTGGAGGTGGGGAGACTATGGCTACACCTTC,CASSWRWGDYGYTF
NA,TRBJ2-1,TRBV20-1,NA,TGCAGTGCACCGGGACTGGCGCTCAATGAGCAGTTCTTC,CSAPGLALNEQFF
NA,TRBJ2-6,TRBV29-1,TRBD2,TGCAGCGGGCTAGCGGGAGTTGGGGCCAACGTCCTGACTTTC,CSGLAGVGANVLTF
NA,TRBJ2-3,TRBV20-1,TRBD2,TGCAGTGCTTATAGCGGGAGGGAACGAGATACGCAGTATTTT,CSAYSGRERDTQYF
NA,TRBJ1-1,TRBV7-6,TRBD1,TGTGCCAGCAGCGGACCCCGGGACAGGTTAGGGAACACTGAAGCTTTCTTT,CASSGPRDRLGNTEAFF
NA,TRBJ2-3,TRBV7-9,NA,TGTGCCAGTCGACCGGCGTTGGATACGCAGTATTTT,CASRPALDTQYF
NA,TRBJ2-1,TRBV12-3/TRBV12-4,NA,TGTGCCAGCAGTTTAGCATCGGGAGAGGTCAATGAGCAGTTCTTC,CASSLASGEVNEQFF
NA,TRBJ1-5,TRBV4-2,TRBD1,TGTGCCAGCAGCCAAGGGGACAGGGGTGGACAGCCCCAGCATTTT,CASSQGDRGGQPQHF
NA,TRBJ1-5,TRBV12-3/TRBV12-4,NA,TGTGCCAGCAGTTTAGCGCCGGGACAGCCCCAGCATTTT,CASSLAPGQPQHF
NA,TRBJ2-7,TRBV28,NA,TGTGCCAGCAATCGTGCGTACTTC,CASNRAYF
NA,TRBJ2-3,TRBV3-1,TRBD2,TGTGCCAGCAGCCAGGGACTAGCGGGGTCAGATACGCAGTATTTT,CASSQGLAGSDTQYF
once,TRBJ2-2,TRBV3-1,NA,TGTGCCACACAAGTGTGGGGGTCGCGGGGCCCTGGGACCGGGGAGCTGTTTTTT,CATQVWGSRGPGTGELFF
NA,TRBJ2-7,TRBV5-6,NA,TGTGCCAGCAGCTTGGACCTCGTGCAGTACTTC,CASSLDLVQYF
NA,TRBJ1-2,TRBV29-1,TRBD1,TGCAGCGTTGAAGACAGACAGGGCTATGGCTACACCTTC,CSVEDRQGYGYTF
NA,TRBJ1-5,TRBV4-1,NA,TGCGCCAGCAGCCCGTTAGGAAGGATCACCAATCAGCCCCAGCATTTT,CASSPLGRITNQPQHF